This T cell receptor (beta chain) originates from a study of shared clonotypes between healthy human individuals. Study-level findings and limits: Collection of samples was limited to blood; tissue repertoires likely differ. An effect of sequencing depth on clonotype sharing among donors was expected. Naive subsets generally had larger estimated richness than memory subsets.

This CDR3 region has 16 residues. CDR1 and CDR2 from the germline V gene are LGHNA and YNFKEQ. V gave up 1 base and J gave up 0 bases, with 12 bases separating them. Every subset's genomic DNA went evenly onto several immunoSEQ plates. TCRdb's table, derived via immunoSEQ multiplex PCR, lists solely in-frame clones and lacks some. This sample yields approximately 740,000 clones, of which 74% are seen a single time; more than 1.5% belongs to the top ten. Of note for this clone: Its antigen is not identified.

This chain uses TRBV4-2 with TRBJ1-1; D remains unclear. Sequencing input: memory CD4+ T cells sorted from blood. The subset here: CD45RA-negative fraction. This clonotype was sampled from a woman aged 30 to 39 in good health. CDR3 coding DNA: TGTGCCAGCAGCCAAGCCTACGATACCATGAACACTGAAGCTTTCTTT. Protein: CASSQAYDTMNTEAFF.